Below, 23 T cell receptor beta chains from the same sample are listed, as sequenced in a study of T cells in Graves' hyperthyroidism and ophthalmopathy. RNA transcripts provided the source from which TCR beta CDR3 regions were amplified. Using the HTBI primer set, a first-round RT-PCR was run on the TCR CDR3. One entry per CDR3 protein results from TCRdb running MiXCR on the multiplex PCR reads. The sample contains 300,000 to 450,000 distinct CDR3 sequences, 13% of which appear only once. Sequenced material: blood. The receptors were sampled from a woman aged 18-29 years with Graves' hyperthyroidism.

A few counts support this clonotype. A single base separates this from a much larger clone, so it may be a read error. The genes are TRBV12-3 or TRBV12-4 and TRBJ1-5, with 7 bases fitting TRBD1. The CDR3 runs 13 residues. The junction had 8 bases not matched to a gene; V was cut back by 6 bases and J by 9 bases. The CDR3 sequence: CASSSTGFLPQHF. The CDR3 bases are TGTGCCAGCAGCTCGACAGGGTTTCTGCCCCAGCATTTT.

This clonotype was seen at least ten times. The CDR3 sequence: CATSTTRQGGYNEQFF. The DNA for the CDR3 is TGTGCCACCAGCACGACCAGACAGGGGGGGTACAATGAGCAGTTCTTC. The chain uses TRBV24-1 and TRBJ2-1, with TRBD1 matching over 9 bases. Per germline, CDR1 KGHDR and CDR2 SFDVKD. The CDR3 has 16 amino acids. Trimming took 7 bases from V and 4 from J; bases not matched to a gene: 10.

This clonotype was detected many times. The J gene is TRBJ2-1, the V gene TRBV5-1; D possibly corresponds to TRBD1 (5 bases). CDR1 SGHRS and CDR2 YFSETQ come from the germline V gene. The CDR3 is 13 amino acids. Trimming took off 0 bases at V and 8 bases at J, with 9 bases between the two ends. The DNA of the CDR3 is TGCGCCAGCAGCTTGGCCAGGGTGGATGAGCAGTTCTTC. Translated: CASSLARVDEQFF.

The V and J genes are TRBV5-5 and TRBJ1-2; D unresolved. CDR1 and CDR2 (germline): SGHKS, YYEKEE (reference sequence). This CDR3 comprises 16 residues. The V end was cut by 2 bases, the J end by 3 bases, with 17 bases between. In DNA form, the CDR3 reads TGTGCCAGCAGCTTTGACGAGGCCTGGGATTACTATGGCTACACCTTC. It is translated as CASSFDEAWDYYGYTF. The variable domain in full, completed from reference TRBV5-5 and TRBJ1-2, reads DAGVTQSPTHLIKTRGQQVTLRCSPISGHKSVSWYQQVLGQGPQFIFQYYEKEERGRGNFPDRFSARQFPNYSSELNVNALLLGDSALYLCASSFDEAWDYYGYTFGSGTRLTVV.

As concerns this clonotype: A read error may account for a junction end that differs from germline. This chain uses TRBV27 with TRBJ1-5; 12 nucleotides line up with TRBD1. Germline-derived CDR1 and CDR2 are MNHEY and SMNVEV (reference sequence). This CDR3 is built from 15 residues. The CDR3 nucleotides are TGTGCCAGCGGTTTGGGACAGGGGGCCAGTCAGCCCCAGCATTTT. Translation: CASGLGQGASQPQHF.

As to this clonotype: A read error may be the cause here, since a much bigger clone is one base away. The V gene is TRBV11-3, the J gene TRBJ2-2, with no clear D. The V end was cut by 6 bases, the J end by 3 bases, with 8 bases between. The CDR3 extends over 13 amino acids. Germline CDR1 is SGHNT and CDR2 is YENEEA. The CDR3 nucleotides read TGTGCCAGCAGATTTTACCACACCGGGGAGCTGTTTTTT. Its protein is CASRFYHTGELFF.

There are many counts of this clonotype. The V call is TRBV11-3, the J call TRBJ2-1; 8 nucleotides line up with TRBD2. Trimming at V came to 5 bases and at J to 5 bases, leaving 11 bases not matched to a gene. The germline gives CDR1 SGHNT, CDR2 YENEEA. This CDR3 region has 16 residues. CDR3 sequence: CASSQNSGGRHNEQFF. The DNA for the CDR3 is TGTGCCAGCAGCCAAAACAGCGGGGGCAGGCACAATGAGCAGTTCTTC.

This clonotype was counted a few times. The chain joins TRBV5-1 to TRBJ1-4, with D uncertain. Germline CDR1 reads SGHRS; CDR2 reads YFSETQ. This CDR3 is 16 amino acids long. Trimming shortened V by 0 bases and J by 2 bases, and 11 bases separated the two germline ends. This CDR3 reads CASSLGAGMTNEKLFF. For the CDR3, the DNA is TGCGCCAGCAGCTTGGGGGCGGGGATGACTAATGAAAAACTGTTTTTT.

This sequence joins TRBV3-1 and TRBJ1-2; D is uncertain. CDR3 length equals 15 residues. V gave up 5 bases and J gave up 5 bases, with 18 bases separating them. The germline V gene encodes CDR1 LGHDT and CDR2 YNNKEL (reference sequence). In DNA, the CDR3 is TGTGCCAGCAGCTCCCAGGAGGGTGGGGAATATGGCTACACCTTC. It codes for CASSSQEGGEYGYTF.

This clonotype showed up many times. The V and J genes are TRBV20-1 and TRBJ2-1; the match to TRBD1 covers 8 bases. Looked up from germline, CDR1 is DFQATT and CDR2 is SNEGSKA (reference sequence). The CDR3 covers 15 residues. Trimming removed 0 bases from V and 10 bases from J; junction bases left unmatched: 11. The CDR3 loop is CSAREEGQVFWEQFF. The CDR3 DNA reads TGCAGTGCTAGAGAAGAGGGACAGGTTTTTTGGGAGCAGTTCTTC.

This clonotype was detected only a few times. The chain couples TRBV20-1 to TRBJ1-4; D call uncertain. This CDR3 has 12 amino acids. Germline CDR1 and CDR2: DFQATT and SNEGSKA (reference sequence). CDR3 nucleotides: TGCAGGGTTGACAAGCGCGGGGAAAAACTGTTTTTT. Encoded protein: CRVDKRGEKLFF.

CDR3 DNA sequence: TGTGCCAGTAGTATAGCCCTTAGTAGTCTTCAGTACTTC. Protein: CASSIALSSLQYF. The chain is built from TRBV19 and TRBJ2-4; D gene uncertain. Germline CDR1 LNHDA, CDR2 SQIVND (reference sequence). This CDR3 contains 13 residues. The V end was cut by 1 base, the J end by 11 bases, with 12 bases between.

This clonotype was seen many times. The rearrangement joins TRBV20-1 to TRBJ1-5; D is ambiguous. From germline, CDR1 is DFQATT and CDR2 SNEGSKA (reference sequence). V gave up 8 bases and J gave up 2 bases, with 10 bases separating them. CDR3 length: 12 amino acids. CDR3 protein: CSQLRGNQPQHF. The CDR3 nucleotides are TGCAGTCAGCTCCGTGGCAATCAGCCCCAGCATTTT.

This clonotype was seen at least ten times. The chain combines TRBV19 with TRBJ2-3, with D unclear. V dropped 3 bases and J dropped 6 bases, with 13 bases sitting between them. This CDR3 comprises 14 residues. The germline CDR1 and CDR2 sequences are LNHDA and SQIVND (reference sequence). CDR3 residues: CASSIGGVADTQYF. The CDR3 DNA is TGTGCCAGTAGTATTGGTGGGGTCGCGGATACGCAGTATTTT.

In this sample, this clonotype turned up many times. This rearrangement joins TRBV7-9 to TRBJ1-2; D is perhaps TRBD1 (5 bases). Trimming pared 2 bases from V and 3 bases from J, leaving 10 bases between. Per the germline V gene, CDR1 is SEHNR and CDR2 is FQNEAQ (reference sequence). The CDR3 is 14 amino acids. CDR3 in amino acids: CASSLRLTDYGYTF. CDR3 in DNA: TGTGCCAGCAGCTTAAGGTTGACAGACTATGGCTACACCTTC.

The sample holds many counts of this clonotype. This chain connects TRBV29-1 to TRBJ2-3, with TRBD1 matching 8 bases. This CDR3 region has 15 residues. Germline CDR1 SQVTM, CDR2 ANQGSEA. V gave up 4 bases and J gave up 3 bases; unmatched junction bases: 9. CDR3: CSVGKQGVGTDTQYF. In nucleotides, the CDR3 is TGCAGCGTTGGGAAACAGGGGGTTGGTACAGATACGCAGTATTTT.

This clonotype came up many times. The genes are TRBV28 and TRBJ1-6, with D hard to call. Germline V gives CDR1 MDHEN, CDR2 SYDVKM. CDR3 size: 14 residues. V lost 2 bases and J 6 bases, leaving 8 bases between the germline ends. The CDR3 region is CASSLGNTNSPLHF. For the CDR3, the DNA is TGTGCCAGCAGTTTAGGGAATACTAATTCACCCCTCCACTTT.

This clonotype was seen many times. This chain's CDR3 is CASSLGSGGATEAFF. The CDR3 coding sequence is TGCGCCAGCAGCTTGGGGTCAGGAGGGGCCACTGAAGCTTTCTTT. The chain carries TRBV5-1 and TRBJ1-1; D might be TRBD1 (5 bases). The CDR3 is 15 amino acids. V dropped 0 bases and J dropped 4 bases, with 13 bases sitting between them. Germline CDR1 is SGHRS and CDR2 is YFSETQ.

This clonotype has at least ten counts. The chain carries TRBV5-5 and TRBJ2-2; no firm D call. Per germline, CDR1 SGHKS and CDR2 YYEKEE (reference sequence). V dropped 0 bases and J dropped 0 bases, with 6 bases sitting between them. The CDR3 totals 15 residues. CDR3 loop: CASSLATANTGELFF. DNA for the CDR3: TGTGCCAGCAGCTTGGCGACCGCGAACACCGGGGAGCTGTTTTTT.

This clonotype was counted many times. The chain employs TRBV11-2 and TRBJ1-2, with D tentatively TRBD1 (5 bases). Germline CDR1 reads SGHAT; CDR2 reads FQNNGV. V was cut by 5 bases and J by 3 bases, with 10 bases left in between. The CDR3 is made up of 13 amino acids. CDR3 nucleotides: TGTGCCAGCAGCGGGGACGGATACTATGGCTACACCTTC. Translating it yields CASSGDGYYGYTF.

This clonotype came up many times. The chain recombines TRBV20-1 with TRBJ2-7; 10 bases agree with TRBD2. Germline V gene sequence: CDR1 DFQATT, CDR2 SNEGSKA (reference sequence). CDR3 size: 15 residues. J lost 5 bases, V lost 2 bases, and 9 bases had no gene match. CDR3 amino acids: CSARRPLAGVHEQYF. CDR3 nucleotide sequence: TGCAGTGCTAGACGTCCGCTAGCGGGGGTACACGAGCAGTACTTC.

The gene calls are TRBV20-1 and TRBJ2-7; D not certain. Per the germline V gene, CDR1 is DFQATT and CDR2 is SNEGSKA (reference sequence). Trimming removed 5 bases at V and 4 bases at J, with 9 bases between. The CDR3 is 11 residues long. The CDR3 sequence is CSALDGYEQYF. The CDR3 nucleotides read TGCAGTGCTCTTGACGGTTACGAGCAGTACTTC.

This clonotype occurred many times. The chain uses TRBV2 and TRBJ2-5, with D unclear. The CDR3 is 13 amino acids. With 7 bases removed from V and 5 bases from J, the gap between germline ends came to 14 bases. CDR1 is SNHLY, CDR2 FYNNEI, per germline. This chain's CDR3 is CASTLDGVETQYF. The CDR3 coding sequence is TGTGCCAGCACCCTGGATGGGGTGGAGACCCAGTACTTC.